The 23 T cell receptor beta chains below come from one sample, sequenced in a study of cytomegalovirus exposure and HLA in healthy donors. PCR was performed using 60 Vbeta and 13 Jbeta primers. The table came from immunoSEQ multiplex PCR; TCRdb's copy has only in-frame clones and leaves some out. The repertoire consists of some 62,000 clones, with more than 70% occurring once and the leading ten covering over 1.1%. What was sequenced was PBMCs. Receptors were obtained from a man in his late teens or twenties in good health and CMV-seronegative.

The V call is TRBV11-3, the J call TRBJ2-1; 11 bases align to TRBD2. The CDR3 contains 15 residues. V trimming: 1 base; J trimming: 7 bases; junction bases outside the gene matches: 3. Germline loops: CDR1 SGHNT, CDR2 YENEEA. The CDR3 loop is CASSLVSSGGNEQFF. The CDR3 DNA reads TGTGCCAGCAGCTTAGTTTCTAGCGGGGGGAATGAGCAGTTCTTC.

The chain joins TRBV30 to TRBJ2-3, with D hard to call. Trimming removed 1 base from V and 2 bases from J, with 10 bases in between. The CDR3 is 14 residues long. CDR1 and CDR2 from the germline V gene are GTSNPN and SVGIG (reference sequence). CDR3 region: CAWSAPPITDTQYF. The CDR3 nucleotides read TGTGCCTGGAGTGCACCCCCTATCACAGATACGCAGTATTTT.

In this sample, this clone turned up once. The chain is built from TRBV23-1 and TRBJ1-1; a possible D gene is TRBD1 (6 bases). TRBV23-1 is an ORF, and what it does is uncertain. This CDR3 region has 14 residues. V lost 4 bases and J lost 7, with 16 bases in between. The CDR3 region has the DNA TGCGCCAGCAGTCGGTCAGGGGCGATGAATGAAGCTTTCTTT. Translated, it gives CASSRSGAMNEAFF.

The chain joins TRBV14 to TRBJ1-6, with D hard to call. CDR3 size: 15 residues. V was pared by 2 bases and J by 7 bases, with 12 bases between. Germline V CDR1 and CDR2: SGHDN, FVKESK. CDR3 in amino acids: CASSQLRGGNSPLHF. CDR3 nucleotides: TGTGCCAGCAGCCAACTCAGAGGAGGGAATTCACCCCTCCACTTT.

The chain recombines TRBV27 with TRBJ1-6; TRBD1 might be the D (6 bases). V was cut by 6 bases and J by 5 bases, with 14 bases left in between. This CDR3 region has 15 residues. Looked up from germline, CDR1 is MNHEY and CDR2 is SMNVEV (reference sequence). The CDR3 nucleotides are TGTGCCAGCAGCTATGTAAACAGGGATAATTCACCCCTCCACTTT. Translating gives CASSYVNRDNSPLHF.

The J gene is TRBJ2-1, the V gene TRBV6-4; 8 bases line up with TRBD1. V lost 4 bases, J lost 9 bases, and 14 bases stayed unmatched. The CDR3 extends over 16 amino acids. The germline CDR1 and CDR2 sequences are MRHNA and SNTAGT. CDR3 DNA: TGTGCCAGCAGTGCCTTCGGACAGGGAGGAGAGAGTGAGCAGTTCTTC. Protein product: CASSAFGQGGESEQFF.

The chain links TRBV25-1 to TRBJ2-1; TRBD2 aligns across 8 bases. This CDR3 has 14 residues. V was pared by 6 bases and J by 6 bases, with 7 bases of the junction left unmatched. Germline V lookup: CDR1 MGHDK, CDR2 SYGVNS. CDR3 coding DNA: TGTGCCAGCAGCGAAGCCGGGGGGGCCAATGAGCAGTTCTTC. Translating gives CASSEAGGANEQFF.

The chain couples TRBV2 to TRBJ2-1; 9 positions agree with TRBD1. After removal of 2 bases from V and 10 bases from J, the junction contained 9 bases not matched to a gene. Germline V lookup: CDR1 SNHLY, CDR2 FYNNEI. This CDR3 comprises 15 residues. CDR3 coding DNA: TGTGCCAGCAGTGAAACCCGGGACAGGGAAGTCGAGCAGTTCTTC. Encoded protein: CASSETRDREVEQFF.

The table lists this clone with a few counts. CDR3 bases: TGTGCCACCTCTAGGACAGGGGGCTCTGGGACTGAAGCTTTCTTT. Protein: CATSRTGGSGTEAFF. This sequence joins TRBV9 and TRBJ1-1; TRBD1 matches at 11 bases. The length of the CDR3 is 15 residues. Looked up from germline, CDR1 is SGDLS and CDR2 is YYNGEE. V lost 9 bases, J lost 5 bases, and 12 bases stayed unmatched.

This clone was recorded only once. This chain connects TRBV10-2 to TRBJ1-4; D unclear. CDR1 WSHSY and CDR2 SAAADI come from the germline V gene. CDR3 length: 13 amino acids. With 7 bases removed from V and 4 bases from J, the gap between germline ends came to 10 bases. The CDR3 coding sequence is TGCGCCAGCAAATGGAGCGTTAATGAAAAACTGTTTTTT. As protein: CASKWSVNEKLFF.

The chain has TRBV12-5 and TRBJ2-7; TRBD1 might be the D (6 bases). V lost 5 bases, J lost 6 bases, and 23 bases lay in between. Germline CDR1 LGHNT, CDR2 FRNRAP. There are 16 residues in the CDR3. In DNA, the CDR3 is TGTGCTAGTGGTCCCTCAGCCGCACAGGGCTTGGGCGAGCAGTACTTC. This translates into CASGPSAAQGLGEQYF.

CDR3 sequence: CASRQESSYNEQFF. The CDR3 nucleotides are TGCGCCAGCCGACAGGAGAGCTCCTACAATGAGCAGTTCTTC. The rearrangement uses TRBV5-1 and TRBJ2-1, with a possible D match to TRBD1 (6 bases). Trimming removed 7 bases from V and 0 bases from J, with 11 bases in between. This CDR3 contains 14 residues. From germline, CDR1 is SGHRS and CDR2 YFSETQ.

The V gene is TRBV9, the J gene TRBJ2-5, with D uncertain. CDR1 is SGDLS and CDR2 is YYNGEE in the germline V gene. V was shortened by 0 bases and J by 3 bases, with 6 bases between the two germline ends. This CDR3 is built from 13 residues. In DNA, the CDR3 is TGTGCCAGCAGCGTAGATTCGGAAGAGACCCAGTACTTC. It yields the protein CASSVDSEETQYF.

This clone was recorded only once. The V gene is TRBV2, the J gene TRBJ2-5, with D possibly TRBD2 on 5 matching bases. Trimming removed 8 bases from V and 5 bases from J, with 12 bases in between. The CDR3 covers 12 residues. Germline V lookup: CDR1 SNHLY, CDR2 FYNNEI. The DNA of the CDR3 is TGTGCCAGCGGATCGGGGTCGGAGACCCAGTACTTC. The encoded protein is CASGSGSETQYF.

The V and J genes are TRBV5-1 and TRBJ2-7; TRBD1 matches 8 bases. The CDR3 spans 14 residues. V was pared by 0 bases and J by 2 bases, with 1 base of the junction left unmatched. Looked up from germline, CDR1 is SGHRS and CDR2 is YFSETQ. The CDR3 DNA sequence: TGCGCCAGCAGCTTGGCAGGGGGCGCCTACGAGCAGTACTTC. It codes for CASSLAGGAYEQYF.

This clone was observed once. CDR3 sequence: CASSPPGLHEQYF. For the CDR3, the DNA is TGTGCCAGCAGCCCCCCAGGGTTGCACGAGCAGTACTTC. The chain uses TRBV13 and TRBJ2-7, with TRBD1 as a possible D gene (5 bases). The V and J ends lost 5 bases and 5 bases respectively, with 13 bases between them. Germline CDR1 and CDR2: PRHDT and FYEKMQ (reference sequence). The CDR3 has 13 residues.

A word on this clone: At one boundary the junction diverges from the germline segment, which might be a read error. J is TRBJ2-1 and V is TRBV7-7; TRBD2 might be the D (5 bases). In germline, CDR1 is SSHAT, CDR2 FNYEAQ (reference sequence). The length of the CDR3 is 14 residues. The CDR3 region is CASSLGSGNNEQFF. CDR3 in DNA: TGTGCTAGCAGCTTGGGCAGCGGAAACAATGAGCAGTTCTTC.

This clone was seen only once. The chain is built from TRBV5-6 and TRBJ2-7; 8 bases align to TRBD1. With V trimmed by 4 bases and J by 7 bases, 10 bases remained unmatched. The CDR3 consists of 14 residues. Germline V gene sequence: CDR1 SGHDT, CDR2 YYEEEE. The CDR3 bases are TGTGCCAGCAGCCCCGGACAGGGTCTAAGGGAGCAGTACTTC. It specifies CASSPGQGLREQYF.

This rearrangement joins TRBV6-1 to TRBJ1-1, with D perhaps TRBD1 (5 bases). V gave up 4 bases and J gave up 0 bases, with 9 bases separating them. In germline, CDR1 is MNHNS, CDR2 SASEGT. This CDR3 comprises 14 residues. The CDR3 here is CASSAPGMNTEAFF. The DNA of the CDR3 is TGTGCCAGCAGTGCGCCAGGGATGAACACTGAAGCTTTCTTT.

CDR3 region: CASSLGTGGVDTQYF. CDR3 coding DNA: TGCGCCAGCAGCTTGGGGACAGGGGGCGTAGATACGCAGTATTTT. This rearrangement joins TRBV5-1 to TRBJ2-3, with TRBD1 matching over 11 bases. The germline V gene has CDR1 SGHRS and CDR2 YFSETQ. V lost 0 bases and J lost 5; bases outside the gene matches: 2. The CDR3 is made up of 15 amino acids.

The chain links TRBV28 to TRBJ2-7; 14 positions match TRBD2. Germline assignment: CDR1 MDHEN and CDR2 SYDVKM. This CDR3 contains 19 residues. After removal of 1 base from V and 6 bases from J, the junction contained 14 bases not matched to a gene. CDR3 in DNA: TGTGCCAGCAGTTTATTCAACCCGGGACAAGGGACTAGCGGGGGCGAGCAGTACTTC. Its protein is CASSLFNPGQGTSGGEQYF.

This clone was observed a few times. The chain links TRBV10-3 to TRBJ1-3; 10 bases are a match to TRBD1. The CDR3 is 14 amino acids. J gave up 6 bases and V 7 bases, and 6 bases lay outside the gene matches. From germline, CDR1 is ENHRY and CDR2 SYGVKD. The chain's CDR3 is CAITDDRGLNTIYF. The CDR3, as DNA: TGTGCCATCACCGACGACAGGGGGCTAAACACCATATATTTT.

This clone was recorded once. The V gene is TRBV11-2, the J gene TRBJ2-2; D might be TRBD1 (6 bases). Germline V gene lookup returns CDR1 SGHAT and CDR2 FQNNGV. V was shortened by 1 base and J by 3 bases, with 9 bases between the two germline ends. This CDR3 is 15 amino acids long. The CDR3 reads CASSLVSGDTGELFF. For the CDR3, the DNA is TGTGCCAGCAGCTTAGTCTCAGGGGACACCGGGGAGCTGTTTTTT.